The present T cell receptor beta chain was sequenced within a study of vaccination and CD4 T cells after COVID-19. The ends were cut back, 7 bases at V and 0 bases at J, with 9 bases in the middle. Germline CDR1 MDHEN, CDR2 SYDVKM. The CDR3 has 13 residues. This clonotype was observed a few times. The antigen remains undetermined. Treatment reported: roughly ten-day PBMC culture with coronavirus spike peptide pools or control peptides (ViraFEST assay). Oncomine TCR Beta short-read sequencing was applied to DNA from cultured CD4+ T cells. Using its own MiXCR run on the PCR reads, TCRdb lists one record per CDR3 protein. The data contain over 15,000 distinct CDR3 sequences, around 32% of them singletons.

This TCR was recovered from a human donor with COVID-19. Source material: cultured CD4+ T cells from blood. The chain joins TRBV28 to TRBJ1-2; D is undetermined. The CDR3 DNA reads as TGTGCCAGCATGAGGGATCCTAACTATGGCTACACCTTC. It is translated as CASMRDPNYGYTF.